This record looks at one T cell receptor (beta chain) sequence and its context. The record originates from a study of blood T cell repertoires in COVID-19. Study-level background: PBMCs, B-cell-depleted T cells, or T cells were the source of the cDNA or gDNA that made up the material.

Here immunoSEQ multiplex PCR was the method, and the copy in TCRdb shows in-frame clones only, minus some. The sample records 200,000 to 250,000 clones, approximately 82% being singletons. This receptor was obtained from a woman of 80 years or more with acute or convalescent COVID-19. What was sequenced was peripheral blood.

This chain's CDR3 is CASSQGAGEAFF. The CDR3 bases are TGTGCCAGCAGCCAAGGGGCGGGAGAAGCTTTCTTT. The V and J genes are TRBV3-1 (or the pseudogene TRBV3-2) and TRBJ1-1; no reliable D call. The CDR3 consists of 12 residues. V was trimmed by 1 base and J by 8 bases, leaving 8 bases between them. Germline V CDR1 and CDR2: LGHDT, YNNKEL (reference sequence).